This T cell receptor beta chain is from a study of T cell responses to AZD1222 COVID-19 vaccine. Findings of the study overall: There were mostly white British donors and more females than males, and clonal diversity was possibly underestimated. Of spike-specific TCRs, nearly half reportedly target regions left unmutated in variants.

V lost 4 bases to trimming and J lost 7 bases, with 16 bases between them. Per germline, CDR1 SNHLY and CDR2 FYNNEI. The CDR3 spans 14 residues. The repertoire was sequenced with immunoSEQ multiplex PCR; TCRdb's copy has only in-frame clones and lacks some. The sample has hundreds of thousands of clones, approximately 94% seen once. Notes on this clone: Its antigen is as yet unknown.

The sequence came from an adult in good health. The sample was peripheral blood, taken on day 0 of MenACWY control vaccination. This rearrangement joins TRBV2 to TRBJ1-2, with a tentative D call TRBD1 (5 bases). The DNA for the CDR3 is TGTGCCAGCAGTGCGGTTAGCGGGGCCGGTGGCTACACCTTC. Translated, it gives CASSAVSGAGGYTF.